This T cell receptor (beta chain) derives from a study of beta chain features in type 1 diabetes. Isolated RNA was reverse transcribed in full, so expressed TCRB transcripts were sequenced. Assay: immunoSEQ multiplex PCR; the TCRdb copy retains only in-frame clones and omits some. Of 500,000 to 700,000 clones listed, less than 20% were seen once; the top ten hold about 0.086%. Findings and limits, study-wide: Sampled from patients, naive, central memory and Treg TCRB repertoires appeared more similar than those sampled from healthy donors.

Concerning this clone itself: Antigen unknown.

The length of the CDR3 is 13 residues. CDR1 and CDR2 from the germline V gene are MNHEY and SVGAGI. V lost 6 bases to trimming and J lost 7 bases; unmatched junction nucleotides: 4. The sequence was collected from a man between 18 and 35 years old in good health. This sequence joins TRBV6-5 and TRBJ2-1, with 9 bases lining up with TRBD2. Sequencing input: naive CD4+ T cells from blood. The DNA for the CDR3 is TGTGCCAGCAGACCTAGCGGGGCTAATGAGCAGTTCTTC. This gives the protein CASRPSGANEQFF.